The next 24 T cell receptor beta chains were all read from a single sample in a study of blood T cell repertoires in COVID-19. Sequencing was performed with immunoSEQ multiplex PCR; in TCRdb, only in-frame clones are kept and a portion is missing. The table lists some 190,000 clones, approximately 83% of them singletons. The sequencing sample was made of peripheral blood. The receptors derive from a man aged 60 to 69 with acute or convalescent COVID-19.

CDR3 in DNA: TGTGCCAGCAGCAATAACAGGGGGACAGATACGCAGTATTTT. Its protein product is CASSNNRGTDTQYF. This chain joins TRBV6-5 and TRBJ2-3, with 8 bases identical to TRBD1. V gave up 6 bases and J gave up 3 bases; unmatched junction bases: 5. CDR1 and CDR2 from the germline V gene are MNHEY and SVGAGI. There are 14 residues in the CDR3.

V usage is TRBV18 and J usage is TRBJ2-1, with D possibly being TRBD2 (6 bases). V was cut by 3 bases and J by 6 bases, with 18 bases left in between. The CDR3 runs to 16 residues. From germline, CDR1 is KGHSH and CDR2 LQKENI. The CDR3 spells CASSPPQGRPTNEQFF. The CDR3 nucleotides read TGTGCCAGCTCACCTCCCCAAGGGAGGCCCACCAATGAGCAGTTCTTC. Using reference TRBV18 and TRBJ2-1 for the parts outside the CDR3, the full variable domain is NAGVMQNPRHLVRRRGQEARLRCSPMKGHSHVYWYRQLPEEGLKFMVYLQKENIIDESGMPKERFSAEFPKEGPSILRIQQVVRGDSAAYFCASSPPQGRPTNEQFFGPGTRLTVL.

The chain joins TRBV11-2 to TRBJ2-7; 10 bases match TRBD2. Trimming took 5 bases from V and 2 from J; bases not matched to a gene: 6. The germline V gene encodes CDR1 SGHAT and CDR2 FQNNGV. CDR3 size: 15 residues. CDR3 sequence (DNA): TGTGCCAGCAGCCTAGGGACTAGCGTGACCTACGAGCAGTACTTC. As protein: CASSLGTSVTYEQYF.

The chain employs TRBV5-5 and TRBJ1-5, with a possible D match to TRBD1 (5 bases). Germline-derived CDR1 and CDR2 are SGHKS and YYEKEE (reference sequence). The CDR3 consists of 15 residues. V was clipped by 0 bases and J by 5 bases, with 12 bases between them. The CDR3 loop is CASSLEGFSYQPQHF. In DNA form, the CDR3 reads TGTGCCAGCAGCTTGGAGGGGTTCAGCTATCAGCCCCAGCATTTT.

The chain links TRBV7-9 to TRBJ2-7, with 12 bases aligning to TRBD2. Germline assignment: CDR1 SEHNR and CDR2 FQNEAQ (reference sequence). The CDR3 totals 14 residues. Trimming at V came to 5 bases and at J to 5 bases, leaving 4 bases not matched to a gene. The CDR3 nucleotides are TGTGCCAGCAGCCATCTAGCGGGAGGGGACGAGCAGTACTTC. It translates to CASSHLAGGDEQYF.

The chain recombines TRBV28 with TRBJ2-7; maybe TRBD2 (5 bases). V lost 6 bases and J 0 bases, leaving 9 bases between the germline ends. This CDR3 contains 13 residues. Germline loops: CDR1 MDHEN, CDR2 SYDVKM. Written as DNA, the CDR3 is TGTGCCAGCAGGAACCGGGACTCCTACGAGCAGTACTTC. It is translated as CASRNRDSYEQYF.

The gene calls are TRBV2 and TRBJ1-2; D not resolved. Germline CDR1 and CDR2: SNHLY and FYNNEI. The V and J ends lost 4 bases and 4 bases respectively, with 16 bases between them. The CDR3 has 15 amino acids. The CDR3 DNA sequence: TGTGCCAGCAGTGGGCAGGCTTTTGGAGGCTATGGCTACACCTTC. Protein product: CASSGQAFGGYGYTF.

V is TRBV6-6 and J is TRBJ2-2, with 10 bases lining up with TRBD2. Germline V gene lookup returns CDR1 MNHNY and CDR2 SVGAGI (reference sequence). The CDR3 has 15 amino acids. The trim removed 2 bases at V and 7 bases at J, leaving 4 bases unmatched. This chain's CDR3 is CASSYLAGVIGELFF. DNA of the CDR3: TGTGCCAGCAGTTACCTAGCGGGAGTAATCGGGGAGCTGTTTTTT.

This chain joins TRBV29-1 and TRBJ2-7, with TRBD2 matching over 14 bases. In germline, CDR1 is SQVTM, CDR2 ANQGSEA. Losses at the gene ends were 7 bases for V and 5 bases for J; bases not matched to a gene: 7. The CDR3 loop spans 14 amino acids. The DNA of the CDR3 is TGCAGCGGGTCGGGACTAGCGGGAGTTGACGAGCAGTACTTC. Protein: CSGSGLAGVDEQYF.

This clone was detected a few times. The chain couples TRBV28 to TRBJ2-1, with 15 bases fitting TRBD2. CDR1 and CDR2 from the germline V gene are MDHEN and SYDVKM. J lost 12 bases, V lost 5 bases, and 14 bases had no gene match. The CDR3 runs to 17 residues. The CDR3 protein is CASSTGTGTSGRRGQFF. The CDR3 DNA follows: TGTGCCAGCAGTACAGGGACTGGGACTAGCGGGAGGCGGGGGCAGTTCTTC. The whole variable domain, filled in from reference TRBV28 and TRBJ2-1, reads DVKVTQSSRYLVKRTGEKVFLECVQDMDHENMFWYRQDPGLGLRLIYFSYDVKMKEKGDIPEGYSVSREKKERFSLILESASTNQTSMYLCASSTGTGTSGRRGQFFGPGTRLTVL.

This clone has just one count. The chain uses TRBV27 and TRBJ2-3; 11 bases agree with TRBD1. The V segment lost 8 bases and the J segment 3 bases; nucleotides outside the gene matches: 7. There are 15 residues in the CDR3. Germline CDR1 and CDR2: MNHEY and SMNVEV (reference sequence). The CDR3 sequence is CASSQGTGGTDTQYF. The CDR3 DNA follows: TGTGCCAGCTCCCAGGGGACAGGGGGTACAGATACGCAGTATTTT.

The gene calls are TRBV19 and TRBJ1-1; 9 bases line up with TRBD1. Germline assignment: CDR1 LNHDA and CDR2 SQIVND (reference sequence). The CDR3 is 16 residues long. V shed 6 bases, J shed 4 bases, and the junction held 12 bases outside the gene matches. The CDR3 loop is CASSKNRGRGGTEAFF. CDR3 DNA: TGTGCCAGTAGCAAAAACAGGGGGCGCGGTGGCACTGAAGCTTTCTTT. Looking up the rest from reference TRBV19 and TRBJ1-1 gives the full variable domain: DGGITQSPKYLFRKEGQNVTLSCEQNLNHDAMYWYRQDPGQGLRLIYYSQIVNDFQKGDIAEGYSVSREKKESFPLTVTSAQKNPTAFYLCASSKNRGRGGTEAFFGQGTRLTVV.

The V gene is TRBV6-5, the J gene TRBJ1-1, with 10 bases identical to TRBD1. V was pared by 6 bases and J by 5 bases, with 3 bases of the junction left unmatched. The CDR3 spans 13 residues. The germline V gene has CDR1 MNHEY and CDR2 SVGAGI. In nucleotides, the CDR3 is TGTGCCAGCAGCAGGACAGGGGGGACTGAAGCTTTCTTT. As protein: CASSRTGGTEAFF.

This clone was detected only a few times. The chain employs TRBV28 and TRBJ1-2; tentative D call: TRBD1 (5 bases). This CDR3 comprises 11 residues. CDR1 is MDHEN and CDR2 is SYDVKM in the germline V gene. V dropped 4 bases and J dropped 8 bases, with 8 bases sitting between them. CDR3 region: CASSSNRGYTF. CDR3 nucleotides: TGTGCCAGCAGTTCCAACAGGGGCTACACCTTC.

This clone has just one count. CDR3 amino acids: CASNTPGTGTLANEKLFF. CDR3 nucleotide sequence: TGTGCCAGCAATACGCCCGGGACAGGGACTTTGGCTAATGAAAAACTGTTTTTT. V is TRBV28 and J is TRBJ1-4; TRBD1 matches 9 bases. CDR3 size: 18 residues. J was trimmed by 3 bases and V by 7 bases; bases with no gene match: 15. In germline, CDR1 is MDHEN, CDR2 SYDVKM.

This chain links TRBV14 with TRBJ2-7, with 12 nucleotides matching TRBD2. The CDR3 is 18 residues long. After removal of 2 bases from V and 0 bases from J, the junction contained 8 bases not matched to a gene. The germline gives CDR1 SGHDN, CDR2 FVKESK. CDR3 sequence reads: CASSQRESSGRASYEQYF. The CDR3 DNA follows: TGTGCCAGCAGCCAAAGGGAGTCTAGCGGGAGGGCCTCCTACGAGCAGTACTTC.

The J gene is TRBJ1-2, the V gene TRBV5-1, with 8 bases identical to TRBD1. The V and J ends lost 4 bases and 8 bases, in that order; junction bases with no gene match: 7. The germline V gene has CDR1 SGHRS and CDR2 YFSETQ. The CDR3 covers 13 residues. The CDR3 spells CASSVGQGRGYTF. The CDR3 DNA is TGCGCCAGCAGCGTCGGACAGGGCAGAGGCTACACCTTC. The full variable domain, in which reference TRBV5-1 and TRBJ1-2 provide the parts outside the CDR3, is KAGVTQTPRYLIKTRGQQVTLSCSPISGHRSVSWYQQTPGQGLQFLFEYFSETQRNKGNFPGRFSGRQFSNSRSEMNVSTLELGDSALYLCASSVGQGRGYTFGSGTRLTVV.

A single count supports this clone. This sequence joins TRBV20-1 and TRBJ1-5; D might be TRBD1 (6 bases). The ends were cut back, 3 bases at V and 0 bases at J, with 15 bases in the middle. Germline V lookup: CDR1 DFQATT, CDR2 SNEGSKA (reference sequence). This CDR3 is built from 16 residues. The CDR3 spells CSASATGVYSNQPQHF. Written as DNA, the CDR3 is TGCAGTGCTAGTGCGACAGGAGTTTATAGCAATCAGCCCCAGCATTTT.

The CDR3 is CASSSGQGRDGYTF. CDR3 in DNA: TGTGCCAGCAGCTCGGGACAGGGGAGGGATGGCTACACCTTC. The chain joins TRBV7-3 to TRBJ1-2; TRBD1 aligns across 10 bases. CDR3 length equals 14 residues. With 4 bases clipped from V and 6 bases from J, the junction kept 5 bases outside the gene matches. Germline V gene data show CDR1 as SGHTA and CDR2 as FQGTGA.

The genes are TRBV12-3 or TRBV12-4 and TRBJ2-7, with 8 bases aligning to TRBD1. The junction had 4 bases not matched to a gene; V was cut back by 6 bases and J by 3 bases. The CDR3 has 13 amino acids. The CDR3 DNA reads TGTGCCAGCAGCCTACAGGGGGACTACGAGCAGTACTTC. It is translated as CASSLQGDYEQYF.

The chain couples TRBV18 to TRBJ1-1, with TRBD1 matching over 7 bases. This CDR3 comprises 15 residues. V lost 0 bases, J lost 6 bases, and 7 bases stayed unmatched. In germline, CDR1 is KGHSH, CDR2 LQKENI. The CDR3 region is CASSPPRGGFAEAFF. The CDR3 coding sequence is TGTGCCAGCTCACCACCGAGAGGGGGCTTTGCTGAAGCTTTCTTT.

The chain is built from TRBV7-2 and TRBJ2-3; 12 positions agree with TRBD1. V was pared by 2 bases and J by 5 bases, with 8 bases of the junction left unmatched. The CDR3 contains 17 residues. Germline values: CDR1 SGHTA, CDR2 FQGNSA. The CDR3 sequence: CASSLLRDRGRIDTQYF. The CDR3 DNA is TGTGCCAGCAGCTTACTTAGGGACAGGGGGCGCATAGATACGCAGTATTTT.

J is TRBJ2-2 and V is TRBV27; TRBD2 might be the D (6 bases). The germline V and J ends were trimmed by 7 bases and 2 bases, with 32 bases remaining between them. Germline assignment: CDR1 MNHEY and CDR2 SMNVEV (reference sequence). The CDR3 sequence is 21 residues long. DNA of the CDR3: TGTGCCAGCAAACGGCCCGGGCCGGGTGTGACTAGAGGAATAAACACCGGGGAGCTGTTTTTT. This sequence encodes CASKRPGPGVTRGINTGELFF.

The rearrangement links TRBV23-1 to TRBJ2-7; D possibly corresponds to TRBD1 (5 bases). TRBV23-1 is flagged as an ORF with uncertain function. The CDR3 has 13 amino acids. Trimming pared 3 bases from V and 3 bases from J, leaving 9 bases between. Here the CDR3 reads CASSQRQNYEQYF. CDR3 nucleotide sequence: TGCGCCAGCAGTCAGAGACAGAACTACGAGCAGTACTTC.